Listed below are T cell receptor beta chains from one sample, sequenced in a study of T cell repertoires in cytomegalovirus infection. In TCRdb, the reads were re-called with MiXCR into one record per CDR3 protein. In the table there are hundreds of thousands of distinct CDR3 sequences, 42% of which are singletons. Antigens for these TCRs are unknown. The sample in question was cultured PBMCs, obtained from culture after CMV antigen stimulation. The receptors shown here come from a human donor in good health (CMV status not recorded). Some clones in this sample may be carry-over from other donors' samples. The CDR3 runs from the conserved cysteine through the conserved F or W. Each record gives: clone size, V gene, CDR3 protein. Expanded clones get a size class; other rows say once, few or many, or leave the size out.

size: .; V: TRBV5-4; CDR3: CASSTTGRVEQYF
size: .; V: TRBV27; CDR3: CATPFGRDGETQYF
size: few; V: TRBV28; CDR3: CASSLLTGTPYEQYF
size: few; V: TRBV7-9; CDR3: CASSFSTEAFF
size: once; V: TRBV4-3; CDR3: CASSQDGVSSYNEQFF
size: .; V: TRBV7-2; CDR3: CASSFFFGQANEKLFF
size: .; V: TRBV28; CDR3: CASRAGGTGYQPQHF
size: .; V: TRBV6-1; CDR3: CASSEALRGTGGTYEQYF
size: .; V: TRBV20-1; CDR3: CSARRLAGPTDTQYF
size: .; V: TRBV12-3/TRBV12-4; CDR3: CASSLMGSTDTQYF
size: .; V: TRBV7-2; CDR3: CASSLVTGGDTIYF
size: few; V: TRBV20-1; CDR3: CSARESEGASYEQYF